The entry that follows covers one T cell receptor beta chain sequence. As yet, its antigen is unknown. This entry is derived from a study of breast tumors, draining lymph nodes, adjacent tissues. Overall study findings and caveats: Compared with basal-like, luminal-like tumors shared significantly more repertoire with nontumor tissue. Tumor T cell lymph node origin was a supported hypothesis, not proven. Tumors had less TCR diversity than lymph nodes, more than nontumor tissue.

MiXCR was run by TCRdb on the multiplex PCR reads, yielding one entry per CDR3 protein. This repertoire shows 150,000 to 200,000 distinct CDR3 sequences, approximately 30% found once; its top ten account for around 4.1%. Breast cancer patients provided tissue from their axillary draining lymph nodes. Germline CDR1 and CDR2: MNHEY and SVGAGI. The CDR3 is 19 residues long. V dropped 0 bases and J dropped 0; count of bases not matched to a gene: 7. This receptor was obtained from a female donor with breast cancer. Some clones in this sample may be carry-over from other donors' samples. The rearrangement joins TRBV6-5 to TRBJ2-4; TRBD2 agrees at 11 bases. The specimen was axillary lymph node tissue. In nucleotides, the CDR3 is TGTGCCAGCAGTTACTCGTTTAGCGGGGGGGCGGAAGCCAAAAACATTCAGTACTTC. This codes for CASSYSFSGGAEAKNIQYF.